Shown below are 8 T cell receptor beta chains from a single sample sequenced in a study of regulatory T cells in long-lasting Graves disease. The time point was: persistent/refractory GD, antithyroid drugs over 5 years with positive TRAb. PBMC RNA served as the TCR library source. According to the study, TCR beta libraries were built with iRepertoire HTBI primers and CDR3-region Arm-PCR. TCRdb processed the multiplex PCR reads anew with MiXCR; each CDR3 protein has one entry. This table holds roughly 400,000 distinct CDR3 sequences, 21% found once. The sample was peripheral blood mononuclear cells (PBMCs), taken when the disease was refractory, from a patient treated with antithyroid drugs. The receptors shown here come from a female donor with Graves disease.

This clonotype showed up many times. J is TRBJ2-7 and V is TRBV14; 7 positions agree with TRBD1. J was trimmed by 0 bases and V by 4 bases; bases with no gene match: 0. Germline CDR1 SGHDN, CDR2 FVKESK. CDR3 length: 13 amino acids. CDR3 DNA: TGTGCCAGCAGCCGACAGGGCTCCTACGAGCAGTACTTC. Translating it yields CASSRQGSYEQYF.

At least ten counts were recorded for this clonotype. The CDR3 region is CASSPGQGGNEQFF. CDR3 nucleotides: TGTGCCAGCAGCCCTGGACAGGGAGGCAATGAGCAGTTCTTC. The chain is built from TRBV5-6 and TRBJ2-1, with 8 bases matching TRBD1. The germline gives CDR1 SGHDT, CDR2 YYEEEE. V was pared by 4 bases and J by 6 bases, with 6 bases of the junction left unmatched. The CDR3 has 14 amino acids.

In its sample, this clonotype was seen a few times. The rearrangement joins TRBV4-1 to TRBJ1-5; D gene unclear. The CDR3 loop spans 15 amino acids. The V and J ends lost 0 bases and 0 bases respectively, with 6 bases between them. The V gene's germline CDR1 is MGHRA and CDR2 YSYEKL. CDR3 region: CASSQDMYSNQPQHF. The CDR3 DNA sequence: TGCGCCAGCAGCCAAGACATGTATAGCAATCAGCCCCAGCATTTT.

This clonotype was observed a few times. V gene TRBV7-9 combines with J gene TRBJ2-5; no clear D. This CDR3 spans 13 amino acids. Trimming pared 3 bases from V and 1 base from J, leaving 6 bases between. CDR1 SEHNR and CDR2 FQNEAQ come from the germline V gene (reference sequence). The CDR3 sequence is CASSLQAQETQYF. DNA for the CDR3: TGTGCCAGCAGCTTGCAGGCCCAAGAGACCCAGTACTTC.

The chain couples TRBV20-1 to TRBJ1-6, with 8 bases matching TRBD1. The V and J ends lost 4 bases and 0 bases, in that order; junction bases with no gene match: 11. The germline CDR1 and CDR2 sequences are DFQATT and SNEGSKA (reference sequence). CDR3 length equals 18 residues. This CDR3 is CSAKSTGGISSYNSPLHF. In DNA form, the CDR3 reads TGCAGTGCTAAAAGTACAGGGGGGATAAGCTCCTATAATTCACCCCTCCACTTT.

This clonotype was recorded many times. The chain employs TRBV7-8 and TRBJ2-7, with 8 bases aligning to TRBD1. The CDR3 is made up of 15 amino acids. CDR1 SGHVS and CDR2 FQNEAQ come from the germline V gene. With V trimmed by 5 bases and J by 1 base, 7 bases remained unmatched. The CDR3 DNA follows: TGTGCCAGCAGCCCCTACCGGGACAGGTCCTACGAGCAGTACTTC. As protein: CASSPYRDRSYEQYF. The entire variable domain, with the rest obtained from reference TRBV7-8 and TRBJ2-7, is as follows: GAGVSQSPRYKVAKRGQDVALRCDPISGHVSLFWYQQALGQGPEFLTYFQNEAQLDKSGLPSDRFFAERPEGSVSTLKIQRTQQEDSAVYLCASSPYRDRSYEQYFGPGTRLTVT.

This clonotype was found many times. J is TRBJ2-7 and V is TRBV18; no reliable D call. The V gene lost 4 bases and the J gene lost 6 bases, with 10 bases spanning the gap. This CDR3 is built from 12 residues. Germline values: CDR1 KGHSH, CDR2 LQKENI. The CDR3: CASSRQAGEQYF. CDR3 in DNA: TGTGCCAGCTCACGTCAAGCAGGCGAGCAGTACTTC.

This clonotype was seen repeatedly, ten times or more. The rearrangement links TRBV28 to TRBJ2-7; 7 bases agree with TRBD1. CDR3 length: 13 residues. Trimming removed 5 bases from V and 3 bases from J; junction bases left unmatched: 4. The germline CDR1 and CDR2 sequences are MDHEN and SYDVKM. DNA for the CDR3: TGTGCCAGCAGTGGGGACAGCTTCTACGAGCAGTACTTC. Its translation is CASSGDSFYEQYF. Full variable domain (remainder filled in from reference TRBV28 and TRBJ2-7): DVKVTQSSRYLVKRTGEKVFLECVQDMDHENMFWYRQDPGLGLRLIYFSYDVKMKEKGDIPEGYSVSREKKERFSLILESASTNQTSMYLCASSGDSFYEQYFGPGTRLTVT.